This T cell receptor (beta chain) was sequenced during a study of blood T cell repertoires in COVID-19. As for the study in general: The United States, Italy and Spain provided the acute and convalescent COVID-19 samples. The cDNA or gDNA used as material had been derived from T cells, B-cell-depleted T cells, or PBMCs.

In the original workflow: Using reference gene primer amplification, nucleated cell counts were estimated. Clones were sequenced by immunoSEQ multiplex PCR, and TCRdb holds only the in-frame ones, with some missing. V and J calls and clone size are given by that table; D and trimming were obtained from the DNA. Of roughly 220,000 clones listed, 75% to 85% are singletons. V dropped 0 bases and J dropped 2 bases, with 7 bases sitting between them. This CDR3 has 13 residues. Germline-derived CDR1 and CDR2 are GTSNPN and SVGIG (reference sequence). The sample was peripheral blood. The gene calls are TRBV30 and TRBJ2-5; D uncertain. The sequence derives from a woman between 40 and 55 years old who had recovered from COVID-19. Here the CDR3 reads CAWSVLVQETQYF. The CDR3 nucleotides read TGTGCCTGGAGTGTATTAGTGCAAGAGACCCAGTACTTC. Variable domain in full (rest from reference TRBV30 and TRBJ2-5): SQTIHQWPATLVQPVGSPLSLECTVEGTSNPNLYWYRQAAGRGLQLLFYSVGIGQISSEVPQNLSASRPQDRQFILSSKKLLLSDSGFYLCAWSVLVQETQYFGPGTRLLVL.